The 28 T cell receptor beta chains in this list originate from one sample, sequenced in a study of CD8 T cells in Susac syndrome. The RNA, 0.5 to 1 ug, was put through reverse transcription using random hexamers. One entry per CDR3 protein, called by TCRdb with MiXCR from the immunoSEQ multiplex PCR reads. The data show about 210,000 distinct CDR3 sequences, with approximately 95% seen just once and around 0.1% held by the top ten. Sequenced: CD4+ T cells from PBMCs. All receptors derive from a human donor in good health.

Here the CDR3 DNA reads TGTGCCAGCAGCCAAGATGACCGGGAGTTGGGTGAGCAGTTCTTC. The encoded protein is CASSQDDRELGEQFF. The chain recombines TRBV4-2 with TRBJ2-1; D is possibly TRBD2 (6 bases). V shed 0 bases and J shed 9 bases, with 15 bases lying between them. Germline lookup yields CDR1 LGHNA and CDR2 YNFKEQ. The CDR3 length is 15 residues.

The gene calls are TRBV3-1 and TRBJ2-1; the match to TRBD1 covers 8 bases. From germline, CDR1 is LGHDT and CDR2 YNNKEL (reference sequence). V lost 6 bases and J lost 8; bases outside the gene matches: 6. The CDR3 covers 13 residues. The CDR3 coding sequence is TGTGCCAGCAGACCAGGGGGCGGCGATGAGCAGTTCTTC. This sequence encodes CASRPGGGDEQFF.

The rearrangement links TRBV12-3 or TRBV12-4 to TRBJ1-2, with TRBD1 matching over 10 bases. V dropped 6 bases and J dropped 14; count of bases not matched to a gene: 12. The length of the CDR3 is 13 residues. DNA of the CDR3: TGTGCCAGCAGCGCCGGACAGGGGGTTGCGGGGACCTTC. Translating gives CASSAGQGVAGTF.

The chain couples TRBV27 to TRBJ2-6, with 12 bases lining up with TRBD1. CDR1 and CDR2 from the germline V gene are MNHEY and SMNVEV (reference sequence). The J segment lost 3 bases and the V segment lost 6 bases, leaving 9 bases of the junction unmatched. The CDR3 is 18 residues long. In nucleotides, the CDR3 is TGTGCCAGCAGCCGAGGGGGACAGGGGGCAGGTGGGGCCAACGTCCTGACTTTC. It encodes CASSRGGQGAGGANVLTF.

There are a few counts of this clonotype. In DNA, the CDR3 is TGTGCCAGCAGCCAAGTCAGCGACTCCTACGAGCAGTACTTC. It encodes CASSQVSDSYEQYF. The gene calls are TRBV3-1 and TRBJ2-7; D remains unclear. Per germline, CDR1 LGHDT and CDR2 YNNKEL (reference sequence). V was clipped by 1 base and J by 0 bases, with 7 bases between them. The length of the CDR3 is 14 residues.

For the CDR3, the DNA is TGTGCCAGCAGCTTTTCTCTGGGGGGGAACAATCAGCCCCAGCATTTT. Translated, it gives CASSFSLGGNNQPQHF. This sequence joins TRBV13 and TRBJ1-5; TRBD1 is a possible D gene (5 bases). The CDR3 length is 16 residues. Germline V CDR1 and CDR2: PRHDT, FYEKMQ (reference sequence). With 3 bases removed from V and 3 bases from J, the gap between germline ends came to 15 bases.

The rearrangement joins TRBV7-9 to TRBJ1-6; TRBD1 agrees at 10 bases. Germline V gives CDR1 SEHNR, CDR2 FQNEAQ (reference sequence). The V segment lost 6 bases and the J segment 9 bases; nucleotides outside the gene matches: 11. This CDR3 has 16 residues. The CDR3 is CASRRTGQGTGSPLHF. In nucleotides, the CDR3 is TGTGCCAGCAGACGGACGGGACAGGGGACCGGTTCACCCCTCCACTTT. Drawing the rest from reference TRBV7-9 and TRBJ1-6, the complete variable domain is DTGVSQNPRHKITKRGQNVTFRCDPISEHNRLYWYRQTLGQGPEFLTYFQNEAQLEKSRLLSDRFSAERPKGSFSTLEIQRTEQGDSAMYLCASRRTGQGTGSPLHFGNGTRLTVT.

The chain joins TRBV3-1 to TRBJ2-6; no reliable D call. CDR1 LGHDT and CDR2 YNNKEL come from the germline V gene (reference sequence). The CDR3 has 17 residues. Trimming left V 5 bases short and J 0 bases short, with 14 bases between. CDR3 nucleotide sequence: TGTGCCAGCAGCTTCAACACCGATAGCTCTGGGGCCAACGTCCTGACTTTC. Its protein product is CASSFNTDSSGANVLTF.

The gene calls are TRBV5-1 and TRBJ2-3; tentative D call: TRBD2 (5 bases). CDR1 is SGHRS, CDR2 YFSETQ, per germline. CDR3 length: 14 amino acids. Trimming removed 6 bases at V and 1 base at J, with 12 bases between. The CDR3 bases are TGCGCCAGCACCTCCGATAGCGGCACAGATACGCAGTATTTT. Protein sequence: CASTSDSGTDTQYF.

The chain joins TRBV9 to TRBJ1-2, with 7 bases lining up with TRBD1. This CDR3 spans 14 amino acids. V dropped 3 bases and J dropped 4; count of bases not matched to a gene: 6. CDR1 SGDLS and CDR2 YYNGEE come from the germline V gene. The CDR3 is CASSARQGSYGYTF. The CDR3 nucleotides read TGTGCCAGCAGCGCGAGACAGGGCAGCTATGGCTACACCTTC. The variable domain in full, completed from reference TRBV9 and TRBJ1-2, reads DSGVTQTPKHLITATGQRVTLRCSPRSGDLSVYWYQQSLDQGLQFLIQYYNGEERAKGNILERFSAQQFPDLHSELNLSSLELGDSALYFCASSARQGSYGYTFGSGTRLTVV.

V is TRBV6-5 and J is TRBJ2-7; maybe TRBD2 (6 bases). Trimming stripped 5 bases from V and 0 bases from J, with 11 bases between. The CDR3 totals 14 residues. Germline CDR1 is MNHEY and CDR2 is SVGAGI. This CDR3 reads CASSAVADSYEQYV. The CDR3 DNA sequence: TGTGCCAGCAGTGCGGTAGCGGACTCCTACGAGCAGTACGTC.

This chain joins TRBV6-2 or TRBV6-3 and TRBJ2-1; TRBD2 matches 10 bases. The CDR3 consists of 15 residues. With V trimmed by 2 bases and J by 7 bases, 5 bases remained unmatched. Germline CDR1 reads MNHEY; CDR2 reads SVGEGT. For the CDR3, the DNA is TGTGCCAGCAGTTACAACCTAGCGGGGGTGAATGAGCAGTTCTTC. Amino acid sequence: CASSYNLAGVNEQFF.

This chain links TRBV14 with TRBJ2-7, with 7 positions matching TRBD1. This CDR3 contains 15 residues. Germline lookup yields CDR1 SGHDN and CDR2 FVKESK. J lost 5 bases, V lost 4 bases, and 11 bases had no gene match. CDR3 sequence: CASSRVSTGPNEQYF. The CDR3 DNA follows: TGTGCCAGCAGCCGAGTGTCGACAGGGCCCAACGAGCAGTACTTC.

The V gene is TRBV5-4, the J gene TRBJ2-1, with TRBD2 identical over 7 bases. Looked up from germline, CDR1 is SGHNT and CDR2 is YYREEE (reference sequence). V lost 4 bases and J lost 5; bases outside the gene matches: 9. This CDR3 has 15 residues. Written as DNA, the CDR3 is TGTGCCAGCAGCCGGCCTGGTGGGGGGGACAATGAGCAGTTCTTC. It encodes CASSRPGGGDNEQFF.

The J gene is TRBJ1-3, the V gene TRBV3-1, with D perhaps TRBD1 (5 bases). This CDR3 is built from 13 residues. Trimming pared 4 bases from V and 4 bases from J, leaving 8 bases between. Germline CDR1 reads LGHDT; CDR2 reads YNNKEL (reference sequence). CDR3: CASSLRQGNTIYF. The CDR3 coding sequence is TGTGCCAGCAGCCTTCGACAGGGAAACACCATATATTTT.

The chain recombines TRBV4-1 with TRBJ2-3, with 13 bases that match TRBD2. This CDR3 region has 17 residues. The germline gives CDR1 MGHRA, CDR2 YSYEKL. Trimming at V came to 5 bases and at J to 8 bases, leaving 13 bases not matched to a gene. For the CDR3, the DNA is TGCGCCAGCAGCTTACGGACTAGCGGGAGACAGGACGGTACGCAGTATTTT. Amino acids: CASSLRTSGRQDGTQYF.

The chain links TRBV1 to TRBJ2-2; TRBD2 is the table's D call, not checked against the DNA. TRBV1 is designated a pseudogene. This CDR3 region has 13 residues. The CDR3 sequence: CTRGGRGTGELFF. In DNA form, the CDR3 reads TGCACCAGAGGAGGCAGAGGGACCGGGGAGCTGTTTTTT.

The count of this clonotype is one. This rearrangement joins TRBV4-3 to TRBJ2-5, with a tentative D call TRBD2 (5 bases). Germline V gene sequence: CDR1 LGHNA, CDR2 YSLEER. The V and J ends lost 0 bases and 7 bases respectively, with 15 bases between them. The CDR3 contains 15 residues. CDR3 DNA: TGCGCCAGCAGCCAAGATCTCAGGATTCGGGGGACCCAGTACTTC. Its translation is CASSQDLRIRGTQYF.

The chain links TRBV6-5 to TRBJ2-3; no clear D. V was shortened by 0 bases and J by 2 bases, with 9 bases between the two germline ends. CDR3 length: 15 amino acids. The germline V gene has CDR1 MNHEY and CDR2 SVGAGI. The CDR3 spells CASSYSVDPTDTQYF. CDR3 in DNA: TGTGCCAGCAGTTACTCGGTGGACCCCACAGATACGCAGTATTTT.

This clonotype was detected once. The chain joins TRBV7-9 to TRBJ1-2, with 9 bases fitting TRBD1. This CDR3 spans 16 amino acids. Per germline, CDR1 SEHNR and CDR2 FQNEAQ (reference sequence). Trimming at V came to 5 bases and at J to 5 bases, leaving 12 bases not matched to a gene. CDR3 coding DNA: TGTGCCAGCAGCGCGACCGGGACAGGGCTTGGGTATGGCTACACCTTC. Protein: CASSATGTGLGYGYTF.

The J gene is TRBJ2-2, the V gene TRBV3-1; D ambiguous. The germline V and J ends were trimmed by 4 bases and 5 bases, with 8 bases remaining between them. The CDR3 totals 13 residues. Germline V gene lookup returns CDR1 LGHDT and CDR2 YNNKEL (reference sequence). The CDR3 nucleotides read TGTGCCAGCAGCCTTCAGATGACCGGGGAGCTGTTTTTT. Translated: CASSLQMTGELFF.

V gene TRBV20-1 combines with J gene TRBJ2-5; D unclear. The CDR3 covers 13 residues. V was trimmed by 5 bases and J by 5 bases, leaving 15 bases between them. CDR1 is DFQATT, CDR2 SNEGSKA, per germline (reference sequence). The CDR3 coding sequence is TGCAGTGCTTACCTAGGGCCACCGGAGACCCAGTACTTC. Its translation is CSAYLGPPETQYF.

This chain connects TRBV29-1 to TRBJ2-1, with TRBD1 as a possible D gene (5 bases). CDR3 length: 14 amino acids. V shed 1 base and J shed 6 bases, with 13 bases lying between them. The germline V gene has CDR1 SQVTM and CDR2 ANQGSEA. Here the CDR3 reads CSVEGLGAGNEQFF. DNA of the CDR3: TGCAGCGTTGAAGGCCTTGGGGCAGGCAATGAGCAGTTCTTC.

The rearrangement links TRBV5-6 to TRBJ2-7; weak D call: TRBD2 (5 bases). Between the trimmed V and J ends, which lost 1 base and 3 bases, there was a span of 5 bases. The CDR3 spans 12 residues. Germline V lookup: CDR1 SGHDT, CDR2 YYEEEE. The CDR3 is CASSLRGYEQYV. The CDR3 region has the DNA TGTGCCAGCAGCTTGCGGGGCTACGAGCAGTACGTC.

The V call is TRBV5-1, the J call TRBJ2-7, with D perhaps being TRBD1 or TRBD2 (6 bases each). V dropped 3 bases and J dropped 11 bases, with 15 bases sitting between them. Germline values: CDR1 SGHRS, CDR2 YFSETQ. CDR3 size: 12 residues. The CDR3 DNA sequence: TGCGCCAGCAGCTCCGCCCTAGGGGGGAAGTACTTC. The encoded protein is CASSSALGGKYF.

The gene calls are TRBV20-1 and TRBJ2-1; D remains ambiguous. The V gene lost 6 bases and the J gene lost 0 bases, with 9 bases spanning the gap. CDR3 length: 13 amino acids. The germline V gene has CDR1 DFQATT and CDR2 SNEGSKA (reference sequence). The CDR3 loop is CSARGYSYNEQFF. The CDR3, as DNA: TGCAGTGCCCGAGGATACTCCTACAATGAGCAGTTCTTC.

The chain carries TRBV29-1 and TRBJ2-7; weak D call: TRBD1 (6 bases). The CDR3 is 13 residues long. Germline values: CDR1 SQVTM, CDR2 ANQGSEA. The V end was cut by 5 bases, the J end by 0 bases, with 11 bases between. CDR3 in DNA: TGCAGCGTTCGTCAGGACAGCTCCTACGAGCAGTACTTC. Translated: CSVRQDSSYEQYF.

The rearrangement uses TRBV3-1 and TRBJ2-1; D remains unclear. V lost 0 bases, J lost 11 bases, and 11 bases lay in between. CDR1 is LGHDT and CDR2 is YNNKEL in the germline V gene (reference sequence). This CDR3 spans 13 amino acids. This chain's CDR3 is CASSQDERLQQFF. CDR3 coding DNA: TGTGCCAGCAGCCAAGATGAGAGACTTCAGCAGTTCTTC.